This T cell receptor beta chain emerged from a study of CD8 T cells in ankylosing spondylitis. Regarding the study as a whole: The study identified a TCR beta motif of several highly homologous variants that appeared characteristic of ankylosing spondylitis blood.

At least ten counts were recorded for this clonotype. Its cognate antigen is unknown. The CDR3 has 15 amino acids. Trimming at V came to 0 bases and at J to 5 bases, leaving 6 bases not matched to a gene. CDR1 and CDR2 from the germline V gene are SGHTA and FQGNSA. Quantitative 5'-RACE with molecular barcodes was used to make the TCR beta libraries. TCRdb passed the 5' RACE reads through MiXCR, listing each CDR3 protein once. The data contain about 840,000 distinct CDR3 sequences, about 12% of them singletons. Sequencing was performed on blood, either unsorted or a sorted T cell fraction (not recorded which). This receptor was identified in a male donor with ankylosing spondylitis. The chain combines TRBV7-2 with TRBJ2-7; TRBD2 aligns across 8 bases. The CDR3 region has the DNA TGTGCCAGCAGCTTAGCGAGCGGGAGTCCAAACGAGCAGTACTTC. Residues: CASSLASGSPNEQYF.